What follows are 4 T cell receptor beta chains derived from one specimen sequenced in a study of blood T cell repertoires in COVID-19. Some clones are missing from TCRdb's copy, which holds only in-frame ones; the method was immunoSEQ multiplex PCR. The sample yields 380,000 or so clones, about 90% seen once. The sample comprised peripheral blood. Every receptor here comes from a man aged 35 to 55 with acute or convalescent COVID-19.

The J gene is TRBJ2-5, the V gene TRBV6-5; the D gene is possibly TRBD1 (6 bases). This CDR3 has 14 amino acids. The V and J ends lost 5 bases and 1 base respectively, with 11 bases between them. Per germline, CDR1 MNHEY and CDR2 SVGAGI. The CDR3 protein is CASSQRQVQETQYF. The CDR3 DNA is TGTGCCAGCAGTCAACGACAGGTCCAAGAGACCCAGTACTTC.

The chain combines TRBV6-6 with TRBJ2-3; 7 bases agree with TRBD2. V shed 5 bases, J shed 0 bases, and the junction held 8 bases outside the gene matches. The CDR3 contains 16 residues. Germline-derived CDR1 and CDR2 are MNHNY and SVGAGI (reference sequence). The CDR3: CASSRSVGGSTDTQYF. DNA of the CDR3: TGTGCCAGCAGTCGAAGTGTCGGGGGGAGCACAGATACGCAGTATTTT.

CDR3 amino acids: CASSLRDRGRADTQYF. DNA for the CDR3: TGTGCCAGCAGCTTGCGGGACAGGGGGCGCGCAGATACGCAGTATTTT. The chain combines TRBV5-5 with TRBJ2-3, with 12 bases fitting TRBD1. V shed 1 base and J 4 bases; nucleotides not matched to a gene: 4. Germline V gene data show CDR1 as SGHKS and CDR2 as YYEKEE (reference sequence). This CDR3 region has 16 residues.

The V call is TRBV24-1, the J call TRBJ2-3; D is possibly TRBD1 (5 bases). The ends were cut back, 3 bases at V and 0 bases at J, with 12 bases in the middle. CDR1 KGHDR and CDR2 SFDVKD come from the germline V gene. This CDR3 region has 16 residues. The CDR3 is CATSDLRDISTDTQYF. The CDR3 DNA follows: TGTGCCACCAGTGATCTCAGGGATATTAGCACAGATACGCAGTATTTT.